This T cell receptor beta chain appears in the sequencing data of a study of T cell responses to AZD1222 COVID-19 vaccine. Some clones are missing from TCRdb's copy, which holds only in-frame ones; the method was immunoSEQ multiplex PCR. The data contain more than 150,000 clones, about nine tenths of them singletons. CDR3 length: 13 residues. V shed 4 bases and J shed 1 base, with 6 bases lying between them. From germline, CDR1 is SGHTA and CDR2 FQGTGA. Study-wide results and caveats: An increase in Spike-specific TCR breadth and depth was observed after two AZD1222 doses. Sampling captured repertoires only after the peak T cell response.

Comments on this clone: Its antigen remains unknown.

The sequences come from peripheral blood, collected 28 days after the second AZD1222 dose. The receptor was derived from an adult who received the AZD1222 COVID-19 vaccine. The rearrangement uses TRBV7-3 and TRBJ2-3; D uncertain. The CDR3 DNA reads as TGTGCCAGCAGCTGGCGGCGCACAGATACGCAGTATTTT. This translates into CASSWRRTDTQYF.